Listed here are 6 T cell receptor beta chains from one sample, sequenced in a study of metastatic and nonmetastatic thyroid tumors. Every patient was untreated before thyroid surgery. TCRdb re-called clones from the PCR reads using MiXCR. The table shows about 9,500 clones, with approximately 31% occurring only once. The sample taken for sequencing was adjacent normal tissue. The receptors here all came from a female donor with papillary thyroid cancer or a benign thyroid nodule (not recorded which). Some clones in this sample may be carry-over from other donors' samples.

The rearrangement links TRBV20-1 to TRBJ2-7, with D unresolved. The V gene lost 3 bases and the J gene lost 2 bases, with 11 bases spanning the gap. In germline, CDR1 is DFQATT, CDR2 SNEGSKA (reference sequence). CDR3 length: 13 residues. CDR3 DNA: TGCAGTGCTAGGAAGAGTCCTACCTACGAGCAGTACTTC. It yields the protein CSARKSPTYEQYF.

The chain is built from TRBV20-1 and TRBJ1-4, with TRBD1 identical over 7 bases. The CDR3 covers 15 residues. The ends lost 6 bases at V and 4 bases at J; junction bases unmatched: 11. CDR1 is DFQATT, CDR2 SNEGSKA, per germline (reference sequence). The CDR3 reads CSASSPGQYNEKLFF. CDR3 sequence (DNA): TGCAGTGCCTCGTCCCCGGGACAGTATAATGAAAAACTGTTTTTT.

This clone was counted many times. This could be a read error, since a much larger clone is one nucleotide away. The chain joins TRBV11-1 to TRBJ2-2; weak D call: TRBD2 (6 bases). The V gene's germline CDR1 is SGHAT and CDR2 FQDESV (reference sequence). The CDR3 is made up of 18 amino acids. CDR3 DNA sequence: TGTGCCAGCAGCTTAGGACTTACCACAGGTATCGCCACCGGGGGGCTGTTTTTT. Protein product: CASSLGLTTGIATGGLFF.

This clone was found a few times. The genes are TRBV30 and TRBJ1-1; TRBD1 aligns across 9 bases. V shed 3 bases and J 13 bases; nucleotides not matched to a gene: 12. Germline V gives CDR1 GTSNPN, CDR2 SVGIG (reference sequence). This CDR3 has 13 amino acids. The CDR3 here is CAWREGPGQGRFF. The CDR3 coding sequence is TGTGCCTGGAGGGAGGGACCGGGACAGGGTCGTTTCTTT.

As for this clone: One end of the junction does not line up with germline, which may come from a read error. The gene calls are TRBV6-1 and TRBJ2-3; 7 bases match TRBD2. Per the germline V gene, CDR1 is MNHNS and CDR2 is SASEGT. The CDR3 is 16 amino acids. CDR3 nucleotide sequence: TGTGCCAGCAGTTCCGACGGGGGGATGATCACAGATACGCAGTGTTTT. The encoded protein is CASSSDGGMITDTQCF.

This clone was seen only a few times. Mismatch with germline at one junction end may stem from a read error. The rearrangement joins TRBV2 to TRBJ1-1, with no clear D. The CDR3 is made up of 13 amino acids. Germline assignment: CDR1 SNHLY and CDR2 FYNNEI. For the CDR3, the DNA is TGTGCCAGCAGCGAAGATGTGAACACTGAAGCTTTCTTT. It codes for CASSEDVNTEAFF.